The T cell receptor beta chain under discussion was sequenced for a study of monozygotic twins with cystic fibrosis. Assay used: immunoSEQ multiplex PCR; TCRdb lists only in-frame clones, some missing. The data show 15,000 to 20,000 clones, around 97% seen once. About this clone itself: Its matching antigen is unknown.

CDR1 and CDR2 from the germline V gene are MDHEN and SYDVKM. Deletions cut 8 bases from V and 1 base from J, with 11 bases between. This CDR3 is built from 13 residues. Findings of the study overall: V usage most resembled the co-twin in 13 of 16 pairs. Low clonality (median around 0.009) suggested a mostly naive repertoire. Nucleotide-identical clonotype sharing was significantly higher within monozygotic CF twin pairs than between unrelated CF individuals.

The receptor's source is a woman aged 25 to 39 with cystic fibrosis. The chain has TRBV28 and TRBJ1-2, with D possibly TRBD1 on 6 matching bases. The source material was blood. CDR3 DNA: TGTGCCAGCCTTGTAGGGGGTAACTATGGCTACACCTTC. Translation: CASLVGGNYGYTF.